This TCR beta chain was retrieved from a study of blood T cell repertoires in COVID-19. Looking at the study overall: There were acute and convalescent COVID-19 samples, and they came from the United States, Italy and Spain.

The sample holds a few counts of this clone. Germline CDR1 and CDR2: SGHNT and YYREEE (reference sequence). J gave up 2 bases and V 1 base, and 17 bases lay outside the gene matches. The CDR3 consists of 19 residues. Profiling relied on immunoSEQ multiplex PCR, and the TCRdb table lists in-frame clones only, not all of them. The sample has roughly 500,000 clones, around nine tenths seen once. All enrollees were roughly 18 to 100 years old and from roughly 22 US areas. The recovered donors of Cohort 3 showed two negative PCRs, clearance, or symptom resolution. Sequenced: PBMCs or T cells enriched from blood (not recorded which). V and J are TRBV5-4 and TRBJ1-1; TRBD1 matches at 7 bases. This receptor was obtained from a woman between 40 and 55 years old who had recovered from COVID-19. CDR3 DNA: TGTGCCAGCAGCTTGTTTCTTGCGTGGACAGGCACAACCAACACTGAAGCTTTCTTT. This translates into CASSLFLAWTGTTNTEAFF.